This entry is about one T cell receptor (beta chain). The antigen remains unidentified. Germline-derived CDR1 and CDR2 are MDHEN and SYDVKM. Deletions cut 6 bases from V and 0 bases from J, with 15 bases between. This CDR3 contains 17 residues. Healthy bone marrow donors made up the donor group. These data come from a study of cytomegalovirus exposure and HLA in healthy donors. General observations from the study: Cytomegalovirus status was reportedly diagnosed by the classifier with high sensitivity and specificity. For TCR beta chains, V- and J-gene trimming was later linked to a missense DCLRE1C variant.

PCR employed 60 Vbeta and 13 Jbeta primers. Profiling relied on immunoSEQ multiplex PCR, and the TCRdb table lists in-frame clones only, not all of them. The sample lists roughly 140,000 clones, more than 65% occurring once. The source is a man between 25 and 39 years old in good health and CMV-seropositive. Sample: PBMCs. The gene calls are TRBV28 and TRBJ2-6; tentatively, D is TRBD2 (7 bases). CDR3 nucleotides: TGTGCCAGCAGGAGGGGGGGAGGGTACTCTGGGGCCAACGTCCTGACTTTC. It translates to CASRRGGGYSGANVLTF.